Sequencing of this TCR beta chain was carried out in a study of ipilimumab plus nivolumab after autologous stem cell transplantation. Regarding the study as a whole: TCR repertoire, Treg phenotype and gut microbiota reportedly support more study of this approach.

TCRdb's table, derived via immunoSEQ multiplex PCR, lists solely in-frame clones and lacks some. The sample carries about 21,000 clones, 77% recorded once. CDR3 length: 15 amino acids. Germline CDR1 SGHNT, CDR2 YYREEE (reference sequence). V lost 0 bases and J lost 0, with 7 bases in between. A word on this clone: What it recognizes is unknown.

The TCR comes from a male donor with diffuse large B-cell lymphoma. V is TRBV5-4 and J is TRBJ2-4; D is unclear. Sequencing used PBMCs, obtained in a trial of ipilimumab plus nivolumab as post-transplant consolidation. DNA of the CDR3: TGTGCCAGCAGCTTGGGACCCACAGCCAAAAACATTCAGTACTTC. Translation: CASSLGPTAKNIQYF.